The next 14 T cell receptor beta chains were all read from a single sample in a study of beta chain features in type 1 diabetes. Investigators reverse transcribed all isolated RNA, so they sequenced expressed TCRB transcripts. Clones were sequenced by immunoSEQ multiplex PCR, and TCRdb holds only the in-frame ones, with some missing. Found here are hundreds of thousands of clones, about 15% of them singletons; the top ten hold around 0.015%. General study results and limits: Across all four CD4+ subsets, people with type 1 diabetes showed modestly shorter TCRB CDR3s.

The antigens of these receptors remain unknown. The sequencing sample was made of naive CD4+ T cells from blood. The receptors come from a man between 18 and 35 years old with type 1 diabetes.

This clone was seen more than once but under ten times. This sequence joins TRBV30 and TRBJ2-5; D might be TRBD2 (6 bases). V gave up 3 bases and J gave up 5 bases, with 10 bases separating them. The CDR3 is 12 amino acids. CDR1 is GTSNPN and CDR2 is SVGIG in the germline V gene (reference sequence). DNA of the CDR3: TGTGCCTGGAGACTAGCTCGGGAGACCCAGTACTTC. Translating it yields CAWRLARETQYF.

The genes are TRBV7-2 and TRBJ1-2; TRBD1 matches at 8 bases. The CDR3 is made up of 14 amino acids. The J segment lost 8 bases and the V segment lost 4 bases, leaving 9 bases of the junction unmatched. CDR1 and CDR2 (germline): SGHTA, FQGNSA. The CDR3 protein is CASSSRTGREGYTF. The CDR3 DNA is TGTGCCAGCAGCTCACGGACAGGGAGGGAAGGCTACACCTTC.

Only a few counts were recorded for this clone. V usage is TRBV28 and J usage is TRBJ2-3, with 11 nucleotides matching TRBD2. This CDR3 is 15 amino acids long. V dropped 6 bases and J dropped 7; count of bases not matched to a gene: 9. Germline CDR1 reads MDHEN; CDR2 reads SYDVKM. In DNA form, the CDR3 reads TGTGCCAGCAGCTTTACTAGCGGGGGCACGAATACGCAGTATTTT. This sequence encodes CASSFTSGGTNTQYF.

The CDR3, as DNA: TGTGCCAGCAGCTCGGGGGGCTACACCGGGGAGCTGTTTTTT. Residues: CASSSGGYTGELFF. The V call is TRBV7-2, the J call TRBJ2-2, with D tentatively TRBD2 (7 bases). V dropped 4 bases and J dropped 3 bases, with 9 bases sitting between them. The CDR3 is 14 amino acids. Looked up from germline, CDR1 is SGHTA and CDR2 is FQGNSA.

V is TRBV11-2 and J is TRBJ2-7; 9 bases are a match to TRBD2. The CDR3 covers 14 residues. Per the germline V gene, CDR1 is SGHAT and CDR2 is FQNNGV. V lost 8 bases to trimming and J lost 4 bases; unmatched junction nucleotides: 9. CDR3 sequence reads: CASAPAAGGYEQYF. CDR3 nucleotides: TGTGCCAGCGCCCCAGCAGCGGGAGGTTACGAGCAGTACTTC.

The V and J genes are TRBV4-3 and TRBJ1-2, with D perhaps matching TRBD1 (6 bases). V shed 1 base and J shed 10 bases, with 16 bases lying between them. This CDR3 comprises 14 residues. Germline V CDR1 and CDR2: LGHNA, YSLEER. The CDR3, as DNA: TGCGCCAGCAGCCAAGTTTTTACAGGGCACGACTACACCTTC. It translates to CASSQVFTGHDYTF.

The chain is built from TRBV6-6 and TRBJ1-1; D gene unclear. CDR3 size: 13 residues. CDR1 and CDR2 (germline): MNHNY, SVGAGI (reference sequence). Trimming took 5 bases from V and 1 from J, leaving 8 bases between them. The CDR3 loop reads CASSNPGNTEAFF. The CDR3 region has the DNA TGTGCCAGCAGTAATCCAGGGAACACTGAAGCTTTCTTT.

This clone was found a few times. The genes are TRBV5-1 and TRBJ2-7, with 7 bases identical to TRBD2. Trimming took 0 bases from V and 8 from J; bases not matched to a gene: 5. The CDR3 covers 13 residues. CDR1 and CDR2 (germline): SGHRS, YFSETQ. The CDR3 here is CASSLGAGEKQYF. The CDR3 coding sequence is TGCGCCAGCAGCTTGGGGGCGGGAGAGAAGCAGTACTTC. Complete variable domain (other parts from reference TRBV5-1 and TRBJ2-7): KAGVTQTPRYLIKTRGQQVTLSCSPISGHRSVSWYQQTPGQGLQFLFEYFSETQRNKGNFPGRFSGRQFSNSRSEMNVSTLELGDSALYLCASSLGAGEKQYFGPGTRLTVT.

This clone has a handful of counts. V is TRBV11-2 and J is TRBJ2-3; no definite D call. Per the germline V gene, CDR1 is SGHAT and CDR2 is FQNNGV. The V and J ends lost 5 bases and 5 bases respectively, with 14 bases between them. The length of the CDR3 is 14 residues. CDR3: CASSVRFGEDTQYF. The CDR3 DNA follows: TGTGCCAGCAGCGTCCGGTTCGGAGAAGATACGCAGTATTTT.

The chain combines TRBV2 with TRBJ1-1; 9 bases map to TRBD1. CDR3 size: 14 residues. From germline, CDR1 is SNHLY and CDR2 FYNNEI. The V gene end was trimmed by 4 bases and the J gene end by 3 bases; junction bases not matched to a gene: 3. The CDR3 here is CASSVTGGYTEAFF. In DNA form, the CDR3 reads TGTGCCAGCAGTGTGACAGGGGGGTACACTGAAGCTTTCTTT.

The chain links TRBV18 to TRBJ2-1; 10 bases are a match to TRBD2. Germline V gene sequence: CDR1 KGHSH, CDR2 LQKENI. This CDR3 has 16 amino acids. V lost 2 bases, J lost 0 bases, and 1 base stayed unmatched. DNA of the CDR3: TGTGCCAGCTCACCAACTAGCGGGGTCTCCTACAATGAGCAGTTCTTC. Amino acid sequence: CASSPTSGVSYNEQFF.

As DNA, the CDR3 is TGTGCCAGCAGTTACGCGACAGGGACCGGCTATGGCTACACCTTC. Its protein product is CASSYATGTGYGYTF. The chain has TRBV6-5 and TRBJ1-2; 7 positions agree with TRBD1. V dropped 2 bases and J dropped 4; count of bases not matched to a gene: 7. Germline assignment: CDR1 MNHEY and CDR2 SVGAGI. The CDR3 covers 15 residues.

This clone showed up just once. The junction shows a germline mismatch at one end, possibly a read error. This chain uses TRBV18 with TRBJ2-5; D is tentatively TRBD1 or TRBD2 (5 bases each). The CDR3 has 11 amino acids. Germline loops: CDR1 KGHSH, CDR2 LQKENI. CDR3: CVSSPGQNQYF. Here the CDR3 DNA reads TGTGTCAGCTCACCGGGGCAGAACCAGTACTTC.

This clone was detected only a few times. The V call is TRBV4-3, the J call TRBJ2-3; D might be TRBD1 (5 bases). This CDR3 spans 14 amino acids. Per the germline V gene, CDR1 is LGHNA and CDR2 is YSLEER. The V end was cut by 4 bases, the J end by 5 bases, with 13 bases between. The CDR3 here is CASSLGWGQDTQYF. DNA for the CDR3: TGCGCCAGCAGCCTCGGGTGGGGCCAAGATACGCAGTATTTT.